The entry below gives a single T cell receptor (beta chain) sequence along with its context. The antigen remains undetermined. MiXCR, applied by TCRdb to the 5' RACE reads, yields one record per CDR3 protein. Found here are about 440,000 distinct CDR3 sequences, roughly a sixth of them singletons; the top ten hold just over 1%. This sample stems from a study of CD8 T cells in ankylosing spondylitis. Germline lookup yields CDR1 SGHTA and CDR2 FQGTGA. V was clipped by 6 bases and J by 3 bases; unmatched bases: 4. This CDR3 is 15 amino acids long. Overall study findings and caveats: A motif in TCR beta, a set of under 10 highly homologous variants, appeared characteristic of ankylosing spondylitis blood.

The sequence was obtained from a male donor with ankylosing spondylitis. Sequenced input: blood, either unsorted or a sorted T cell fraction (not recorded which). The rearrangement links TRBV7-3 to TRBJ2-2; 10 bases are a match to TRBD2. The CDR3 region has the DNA TGTGCCAGCAGGAAGGGACTAGCGCACACCGGGGAGCTGTTTTTT. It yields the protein CASRKGLAHTGELFF.